One and the same sample provided the 5 T cell receptor beta chains below, sequenced in a study of cytomegalovirus exposure and HLA in healthy donors. Data came from immunoSEQ multiplex PCR; TCRdb stores just in-frame clones and leaves some out. Found here are 190,000 or so clones, approximately 84% of them singletons; the top ten hold 2.8%. Input material: PBMCs. The receptors derive from a woman younger than 35 in good health and CMV-seropositive.

The chain combines TRBV7-2 with TRBJ2-4, with D perhaps TRBD2 (5 bases). The CDR3 runs to 13 residues. CDR1 SGHTA and CDR2 FQGNSA come from the germline V gene. The V end lost 1 base, the J end lost 6 bases, and 7 bases lay between the germline ends. The CDR3 DNA sequence: TGTGCCAGCAGCTTAGATGCGGGAAACATTCAGTACTTC. Amino acid sequence: CASSLDAGNIQYF.

The chain couples TRBV2 to TRBJ1-2; D call uncertain. Germline lookup yields CDR1 SNHLY and CDR2 FYNNEI. The CDR3 spans 14 residues. Trimming shortened V by 7 bases and J by 3 bases, and 15 bases separated the two germline ends. Here the CDR3 reads CASNPGNRDYGYTF. The DNA for the CDR3 is TGTGCCAGCAACCCCGGGAATCGGGACTATGGCTACACCTTC.

The chain has TRBV19 and TRBJ1-2; 9 bases line up with TRBD1. The CDR3 sequence is 14 residues long. V shed 5 bases and J 4 bases; nucleotides not matched to a gene: 5. Germline V gene lookup returns CDR1 LNHDA and CDR2 SQIVND (reference sequence). The CDR3 DNA reads as TGTGCCAGTAGTGCACAGGGGGCAGTCTATGGCTACACCTTC. It codes for CASSAQGAVYGYTF.

The gene calls are TRBV6-6 and TRBJ2-1, with D unclear. Germline V gives CDR1 MNHNY, CDR2 SVGAGI (reference sequence). The CDR3 runs 13 residues. V shed 3 bases and J shed 5 bases, with 8 bases lying between them. CDR3 sequence: CASSYEKNNEQFF. DNA for the CDR3: TGTGCCAGCAGTTATGAGAAAAACAATGAGCAGTTCTTC.

This chain uses TRBV27 with TRBJ2-5; D is ambiguous. The germline V and J ends were trimmed by 1 base and 4 bases, with 7 bases remaining between them. The V gene's germline CDR1 is MNHEY and CDR2 SMNVEV (reference sequence). The CDR3 totals 13 residues. The CDR3 DNA reads as TGTGCCAGCAGTTTATGGCGCGGAGAGACCCAGTACTTC. Its protein product is CASSLWRGETQYF.